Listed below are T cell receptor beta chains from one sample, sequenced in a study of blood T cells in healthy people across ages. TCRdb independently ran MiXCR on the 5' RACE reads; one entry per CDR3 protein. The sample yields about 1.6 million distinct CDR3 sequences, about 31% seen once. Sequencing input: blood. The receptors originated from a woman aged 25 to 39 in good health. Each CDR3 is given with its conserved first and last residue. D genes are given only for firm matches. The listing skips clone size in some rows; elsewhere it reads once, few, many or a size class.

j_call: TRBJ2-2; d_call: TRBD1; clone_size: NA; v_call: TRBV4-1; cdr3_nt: TGCGCCAGCAGCCAAGTAAAGGGGGCGGGCGGGGAGCTGTTTTTT; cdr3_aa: CASSQVKGAGGELFF
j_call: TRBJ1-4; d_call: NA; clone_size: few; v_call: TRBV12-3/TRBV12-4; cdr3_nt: TGTGCCAGCAGCGAAAATGAAAAACTGTTTTTT; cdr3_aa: CASSENEKLFF
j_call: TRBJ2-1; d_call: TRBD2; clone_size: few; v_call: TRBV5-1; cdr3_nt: TGCGCCAGCAGCTTCCGGGGGGGCCTCGGGTCCTACAATGAGCAGTTCTTC; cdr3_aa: CASSFRGGLGSYNEQFF
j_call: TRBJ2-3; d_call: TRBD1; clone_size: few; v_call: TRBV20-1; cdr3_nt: TGCAGTGCTTTAAAACAGGGGGCTTTCACAGATACGCAGTATTTT; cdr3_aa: CSALKQGAFTDTQYF
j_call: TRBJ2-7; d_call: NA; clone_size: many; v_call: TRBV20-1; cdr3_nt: TGCAGTGCTGGAGTAGTACTCGAGCAGTACTTC; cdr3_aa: CSAGVVLEQYF
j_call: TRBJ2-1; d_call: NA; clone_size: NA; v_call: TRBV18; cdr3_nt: TGTGCCAGCTCACCAGTAGCTCGGGCGTGGGGTGAGCAGTTCTTC; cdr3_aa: CASSPVARAWGEQFF
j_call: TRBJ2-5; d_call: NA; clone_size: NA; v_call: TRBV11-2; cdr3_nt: TGTGCCAACAGCTTAGGCGCGTTACAAGAGACCCAGTACTTC; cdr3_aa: CANSLGALQETQYF
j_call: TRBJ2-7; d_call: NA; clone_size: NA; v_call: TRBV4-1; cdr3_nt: TGCGCCAGCAGCCAAGATTCCGGGGTCCTCTACGAGCAGTACTTC; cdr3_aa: CASSQDSGVLYEQYF
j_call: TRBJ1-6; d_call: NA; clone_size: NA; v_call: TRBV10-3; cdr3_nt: TGTGCCATCAGTGAGGCAGGGGCTGGAGATTCACCCCTCCACTTT; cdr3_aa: CAISEAGAGDSPLHF
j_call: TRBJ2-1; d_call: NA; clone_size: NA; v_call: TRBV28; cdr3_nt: TGTGCCAGCCGATTGGTCGGCTTCAATGAGCAGTTCTTC; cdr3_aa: CASRLVGFNEQFF
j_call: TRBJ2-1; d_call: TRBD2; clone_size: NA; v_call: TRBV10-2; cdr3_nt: TGCGCCAGCTCGCTCCTCCTAGCGGGGGCCAGTAATGAGCAGTTCTTC; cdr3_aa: CASSLLLAGASNEQFF
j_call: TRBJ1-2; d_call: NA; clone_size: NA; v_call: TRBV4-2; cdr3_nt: TGTGCCAGCAGCCAAGGAACGACGTTAATGAGCAACTATGGCTACACCTTC; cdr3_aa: CASSQGTTLMSNYGYTF
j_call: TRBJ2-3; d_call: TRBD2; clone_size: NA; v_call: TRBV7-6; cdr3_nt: TGTGCCAGCAGCTTGAACGGACTAGCGGGGGACACAGATACGCAGTATTTT; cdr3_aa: CASSLNGLAGDTDTQYF
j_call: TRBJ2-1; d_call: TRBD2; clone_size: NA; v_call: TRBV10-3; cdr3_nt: TGTGCCACCAGTAGTTCCGGGACTAGCGGGGGGAGCTCCTACAATGAGCAGTTCTTC; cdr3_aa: CATSSSGTSGGSSYNEQFF
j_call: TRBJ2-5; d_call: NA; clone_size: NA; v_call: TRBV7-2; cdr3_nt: TGTGCCAGCAGCGGGGGCCTGTTACAAAGGGAGACCCAGTACTTC; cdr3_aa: CASSGGLLQRETQYF
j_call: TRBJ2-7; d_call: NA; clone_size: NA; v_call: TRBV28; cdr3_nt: TGTGCCAGCAGTGCCCCACTAGTCTACGAGCAGTACTTC; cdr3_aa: CASSAPLVYEQYF